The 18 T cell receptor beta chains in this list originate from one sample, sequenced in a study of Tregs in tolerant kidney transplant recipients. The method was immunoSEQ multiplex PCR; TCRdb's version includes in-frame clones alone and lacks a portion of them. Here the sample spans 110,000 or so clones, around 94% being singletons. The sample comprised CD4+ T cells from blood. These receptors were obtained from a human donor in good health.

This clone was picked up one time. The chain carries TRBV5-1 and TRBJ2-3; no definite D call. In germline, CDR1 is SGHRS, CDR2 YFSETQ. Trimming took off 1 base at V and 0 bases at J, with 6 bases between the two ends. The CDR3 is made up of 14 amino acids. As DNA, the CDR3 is TGCGCCAGCAGCTTGATCGGCAGCACAGATACGCAGTATTTT. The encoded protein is CASSLIGSTDTQYF.

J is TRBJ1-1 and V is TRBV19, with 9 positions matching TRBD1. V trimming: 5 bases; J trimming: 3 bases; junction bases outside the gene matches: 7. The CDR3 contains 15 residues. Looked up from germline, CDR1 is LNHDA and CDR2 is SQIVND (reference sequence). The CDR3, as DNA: TGTGCCAGTAGTCTTACCGGGACAGGGCACACTGAAGCTTTCTTT. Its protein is CASSLTGTGHTEAFF.

The CDR3, as DNA: TGTGCCAGCAGCTACAGGGGGGGAGAGACCCAGTACTTC. It translates to CASSYRGGETQYF. The V call is TRBV27, the J call TRBJ2-5, with a possible D match to TRBD1 (8 bases). The length of the CDR3 is 13 residues. Trimming stripped 6 bases from V and 4 bases from J, with 12 bases between. Germline assignment: CDR1 MNHEY and CDR2 SMNVEV (reference sequence).

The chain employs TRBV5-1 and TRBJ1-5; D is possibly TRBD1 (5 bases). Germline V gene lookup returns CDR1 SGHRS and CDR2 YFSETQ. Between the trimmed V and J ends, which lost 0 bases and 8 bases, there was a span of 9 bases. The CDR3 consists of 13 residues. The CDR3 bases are TGCGCCAGCAGCTTGGATCGGGGGGAGCCCCAGCATTTT. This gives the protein CASSLDRGEPQHF.

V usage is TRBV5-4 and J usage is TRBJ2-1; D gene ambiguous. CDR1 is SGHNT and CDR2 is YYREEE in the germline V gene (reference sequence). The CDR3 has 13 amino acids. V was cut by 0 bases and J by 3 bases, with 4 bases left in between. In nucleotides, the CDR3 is TGTGCCAGCAGCTTGGGGAACTACAATGAGCAGTTCTTC. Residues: CASSLGNYNEQFF.

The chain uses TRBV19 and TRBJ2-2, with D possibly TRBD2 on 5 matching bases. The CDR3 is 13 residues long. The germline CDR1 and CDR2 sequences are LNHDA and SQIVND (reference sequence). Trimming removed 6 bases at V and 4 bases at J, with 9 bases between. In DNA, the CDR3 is TGTGCCAGTAGCAGGAGGACCACCGGGGAGCTGTTTTTT. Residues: CASSRRTTGELFF.

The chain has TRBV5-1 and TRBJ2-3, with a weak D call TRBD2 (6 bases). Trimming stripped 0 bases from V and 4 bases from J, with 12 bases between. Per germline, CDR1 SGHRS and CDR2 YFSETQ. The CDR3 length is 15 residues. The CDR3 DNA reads TGCGCCAGCAGCTTGGCCCGGGGAGGTCCAGATACGCAGTATTTT. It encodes CASSLARGGPDTQYF.

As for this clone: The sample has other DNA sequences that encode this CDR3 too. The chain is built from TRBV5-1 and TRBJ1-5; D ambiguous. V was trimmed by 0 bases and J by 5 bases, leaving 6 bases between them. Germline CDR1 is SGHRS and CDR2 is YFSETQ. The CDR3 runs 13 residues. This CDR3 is CASSLDGYQPQHF. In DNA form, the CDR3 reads TGCGCCAGCAGCTTGGACGGTTATCAGCCCCAGCATTTT.

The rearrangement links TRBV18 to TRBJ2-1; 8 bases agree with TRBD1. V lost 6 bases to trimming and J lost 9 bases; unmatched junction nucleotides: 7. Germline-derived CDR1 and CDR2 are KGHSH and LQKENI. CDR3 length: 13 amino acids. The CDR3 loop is CASSIGQGREQFF. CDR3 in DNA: TGTGCCAGCTCGATCGGACAGGGTCGTGAGCAGTTCTTC.

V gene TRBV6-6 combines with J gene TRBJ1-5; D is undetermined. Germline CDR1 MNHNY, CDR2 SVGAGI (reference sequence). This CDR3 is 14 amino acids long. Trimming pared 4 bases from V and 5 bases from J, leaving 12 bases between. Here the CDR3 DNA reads TGTGCCAGCAGTTCTGGACTGGAGCATCAGCCCCAGCATTTT. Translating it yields CASSSGLEHQPQHF.

The CDR3: CASRPLGGSYWDEQYF. Here the CDR3 DNA reads TGCGCCAGCAGGCCCCTCGGGGGATCCTACTGGGACGAGCAGTACTTC. The rearrangement joins TRBV10-2 to TRBJ2-7; D may be TRBD2 (6 bases). The CDR3 consists of 16 residues. The V end was cut by 6 bases, the J end by 5 bases, with 23 bases between. The germline gives CDR1 WSHSY, CDR2 SAAADI.

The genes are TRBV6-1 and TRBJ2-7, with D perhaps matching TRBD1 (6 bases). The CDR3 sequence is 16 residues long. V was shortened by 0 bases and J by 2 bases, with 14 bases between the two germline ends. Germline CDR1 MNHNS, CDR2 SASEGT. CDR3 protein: CASSEAWAGATYEQYF. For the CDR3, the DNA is TGTGCCAGCAGTGAAGCGTGGGCAGGGGCAACCTACGAGCAGTACTTC.

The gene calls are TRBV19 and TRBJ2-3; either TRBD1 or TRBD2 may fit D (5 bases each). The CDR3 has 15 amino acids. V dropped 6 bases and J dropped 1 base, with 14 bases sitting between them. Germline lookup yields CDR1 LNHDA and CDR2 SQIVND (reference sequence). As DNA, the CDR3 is TGTGCCAGTAGCCGCTCTCAGGGACGCACAGATACGCAGTATTTT. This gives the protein CASSRSQGRTDTQYF.

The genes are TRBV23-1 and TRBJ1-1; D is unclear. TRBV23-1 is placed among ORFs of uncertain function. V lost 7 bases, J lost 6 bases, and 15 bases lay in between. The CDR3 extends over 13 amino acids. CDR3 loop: CASTHPGSSEAFF. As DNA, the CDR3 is TGCGCCAGCACACATCCCGGAAGTTCTGAAGCTTTCTTT.

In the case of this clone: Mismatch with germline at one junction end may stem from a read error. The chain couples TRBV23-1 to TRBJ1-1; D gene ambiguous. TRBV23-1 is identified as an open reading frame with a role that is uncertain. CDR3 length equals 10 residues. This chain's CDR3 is CASSQCETRF. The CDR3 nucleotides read TGCGCCAGCAGTCAATGTGAGACCCGATTT.

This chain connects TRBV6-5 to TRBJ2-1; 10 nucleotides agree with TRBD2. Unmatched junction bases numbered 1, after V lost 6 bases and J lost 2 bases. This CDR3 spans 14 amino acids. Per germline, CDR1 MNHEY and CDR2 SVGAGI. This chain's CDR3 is CASRGTSAYNEQFF. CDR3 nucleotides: TGTGCCAGCAGGGGGACTAGCGCCTACAATGAGCAGTTCTTC.

CDR3 loop: CASSLMGYTEAFF. CDR3 in DNA: TGTGCCAGCAGCTTAATGGGGTACACTGAAGCTTTCTTT. The chain links TRBV7-2 to TRBJ1-1; D is unresolved. Trimming stripped 2 bases from V and 3 bases from J, with 7 bases between. Looked up from germline, CDR1 is SGHTA and CDR2 is FQGNSA. This CDR3 region has 13 residues. The full variable domain, rest sourced from reference TRBV7-2 and TRBJ1-1, is GAGVSQSPSNKVTEKGKDVELRCDPISGHTALYWYRQSLGQGLEFLIYFQGNSAPDKSGLPSDRFSAERTGGSVSTLTIQRTQQEDSAVYLCASSLMGYTEAFFGQGTRLTVV.

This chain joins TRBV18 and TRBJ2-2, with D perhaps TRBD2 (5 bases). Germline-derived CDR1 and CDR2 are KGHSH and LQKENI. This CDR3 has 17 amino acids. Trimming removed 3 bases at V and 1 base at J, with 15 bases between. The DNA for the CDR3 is TGTGCCAGCTCACCGCCAGGAGGCTCAAGGAACACCGGGGAGCTGTTTTTT. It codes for CASSPPGGSRNTGELFF.